Following are 32 T cell receptor beta chains from one sample sequenced in a study of blood T cell repertoires in COVID-19. Measured with immunoSEQ multiplex PCR; TCRdb has only the in-frame clones, and not every one. Of tens of thousands of clones detected, 80% to 90% appear once; the ten largest clones hold roughly 7.2%. Specimen: peripheral blood. These receptors all come from a human donor in a cohort sampled during active COVID-19.

This chain connects TRBV29-1 to TRBJ2-5, with 8 positions matching TRBD1. V dropped 6 bases and J dropped 4; count of bases not matched to a gene: 7. There are 13 residues in the CDR3. The germline gives CDR1 SQVTM, CDR2 ANQGSEA. The CDR3 is CSVNPGGLETQYF. The CDR3, as DNA: TGCAGCGTCAATCCAGGGGGCTTAGAGACCCAGTACTTC.

This chain uses TRBV30 with TRBJ1-4; D is ambiguous. V was pared by 0 bases and J by 4 bases, with 6 bases between. This CDR3 comprises 13 residues. Germline lookup yields CDR1 GTSNPN and CDR2 SVGIG (reference sequence). CDR3 nucleotides: TGTGCCTGGAGTGTCCAGGTTAATGAAAAACTGTTTTTT. Amino acids: CAWSVQVNEKLFF.

This clone was seen only once. The chain is built from TRBV12-5 and TRBJ2-2; TRBD1 might be the D (6 bases). This CDR3 is 15 amino acids long. Germline V gene data show CDR1 as LGHNT and CDR2 as FRNRAP. V was trimmed by 2 bases and J by 6 bases, leaving 13 bases between them. In DNA, the CDR3 is TGTGCTAGTGGTTTGAGGCAGGGGTACGCCGGGGAGCTGTTTTTT. Translation gives CASGLRQGYAGELFF.

The chain combines TRBV5-6 with TRBJ1-2; 7 bases agree with TRBD1. The V and J ends lost 1 base and 4 bases, in that order; junction bases with no gene match: 10. CDR3 length equals 16 residues. From germline, CDR1 is SGHDT and CDR2 YYEEEE. This CDR3 reads CASSLRRDSRSYGYTF. The CDR3 DNA is TGTGCCAGCAGCTTGCGTCGGGACAGTCGTTCCTATGGCTACACCTTC.

In regard to this clone: The sample has other DNA sequences that encode this CDR3 too. This chain joins TRBV11-2 and TRBJ1-2; D remains ambiguous. The CDR3 spans 11 residues. V gave up 4 bases and J gave up 7 bases, with 7 bases separating them. Germline loops: CDR1 SGHAT, CDR2 FQNNGV. The CDR3 region is CASSSGFGYTF. The DNA for the CDR3 is TGTGCCAGCAGCTCGGGGTTTGGCTACACCTTC.

This clone was counted a few times. The chain couples TRBV2 to TRBJ1-5; D might be TRBD1 (6 bases). With 8 bases removed from V and 0 bases from J, the gap between germline ends came to 8 bases. This CDR3 contains 13 residues. CDR1 and CDR2 (germline): SNHLY, FYNNEI. CDR3 sequence reads: CASRTDSNQPQHF. CDR3 in DNA: TGTGCCAGCCGGACAGATAGCAATCAGCCCCAGCATTTT.

This rearrangement joins TRBV7-6 to TRBJ2-4; a possible D gene is TRBD1 (6 bases). This CDR3 has 16 residues. Germline V lookup: CDR1 SGHVS, CDR2 FNYEAQ. Trimming left V 5 bases short and J 0 bases short, with 14 bases between. CDR3 sequence: CASSPSQGLAKNIQYF. CDR3 nucleotide sequence: TGTGCCAGCAGCCCATCTCAGGGGCTAGCCAAAAACATTCAGTACTTC.

Concerning this clone itself: Other DNA sequences in the sample encode the same CDR3. V gene TRBV14 combines with J gene TRBJ2-1; D remains ambiguous. Germline values: CDR1 SGHDN, CDR2 FVKESK. The V and J ends lost 0 bases and 6 bases respectively, with 9 bases between them. This CDR3 region has 14 residues. The CDR3 here is CASSQDPLFNEQFF. The CDR3 DNA follows: TGTGCCAGCAGCCAAGATCCCCTATTCAATGAGCAGTTCTTC.

The chain's CDR3 is CSVSDRVRNTEAFF. In DNA form, the CDR3 reads TGCAGCGTTTCCGACAGGGTGAGGAACACTGAAGCTTTCTTT. This chain connects TRBV29-1 to TRBJ1-1; 7 bases are a match to TRBD1. After removal of 5 bases from V and 1 base from J, the junction contained 7 bases not matched to a gene. CDR3 length: 14 residues. Per the germline V gene, CDR1 is SQVTM and CDR2 is ANQGSEA. Full variable domain (remainder filled in from reference TRBV29-1 and TRBJ1-1): SAVISQKPSRDICQRGTSLTIQCQVDSQVTMMFWYRQQPGQSLTLIATANQGSEATYESGFVIDKFPISRPNLTFSTLTVSNMSPEDSSIYLCSVSDRVRNTEAFFGQGTRLTVV.

The chain uses TRBV7-9 and TRBJ1-3; D perhaps matches TRBD1 (5 bases). Germline CDR1 SEHNR, CDR2 FQNEAQ (reference sequence). Trimming stripped 11 bases from V and 0 bases from J, with 20 bases between. The CDR3 runs 16 residues. CDR3 protein: CAAAGGDHRSGNTIYF. The CDR3 coding sequence is TGTGCCGCCGCGGGGGGGGATCACCGCTCTGGAAACACCATATATTTT.

V usage is TRBV28 and J usage is TRBJ2-7; 12 bases are shared with TRBD2. CDR1 is MDHEN and CDR2 is SYDVKM in the germline V gene. The length of the CDR3 is 16 residues. V shed 10 bases and J 5 bases; nucleotides not matched to a gene: 15. The CDR3 sequence: CATRLAGDNPPNEQYF. The CDR3 DNA reads as TGTGCCACTAGACTAGCGGGAGACAACCCCCCCAACGAGCAGTACTTC.

The chain couples TRBV27 to TRBJ1-2; D may be TRBD1 (6 bases). Germline values: CDR1 MNHEY, CDR2 SMNVEV (reference sequence). V was trimmed by 11 bases and J by 4 bases, leaving 20 bases between them. CDR3 size: 14 residues. CDR3 amino acids: CASGHRNLVYGYTF. Written as DNA, the CDR3 is TGTGCCTCGGGACACCGAAACTTAGTCTATGGCTACACCTTC.

The chain links TRBV11-3 to TRBJ2-7; 8 bases line up with TRBD1. The CDR3 runs 14 residues. Trimming cost V 5 bases and J 1 base; bases outside gene matches: 4. The germline CDR1 and CDR2 sequences are SGHNT and YENEEA. Here the CDR3 reads CASSQGQASYEQYF. CDR3 DNA sequence: TGTGCCAGCAGCCAGGGACAGGCTTCCTACGAGCAGTACTTC.

The chain combines TRBV18 with TRBJ2-5, with a possible D match to TRBD1 (5 bases). Germline CDR1 is KGHSH and CDR2 is LQKENI. This CDR3 spans 15 amino acids. The V and J ends lost 0 bases and 4 bases respectively, with 12 bases between them. The CDR3 loop reads CASSPPQVQGETQYF. DNA for the CDR3: TGTGCCAGCTCACCACCCCAGGTCCAGGGAGAGACCCAGTACTTC. The full variable domain, completed using reference TRBV18 and TRBJ2-5, is NAGVMQNPRHLVRRRGQEARLRCSPMKGHSHVYWYRQLPEEGLKFMVYLQKENIIDESGMPKERFSAEFPKEGPSILRIQQVVRGDSAAYFCASSPPQVQGETQYFGPGTRLLVL.

V gene TRBV6-5 combines with J gene TRBJ1-6; a weak D match, TRBD1 (5 bases). V was pared by 6 bases and J by 6 bases, with 9 bases between. Per the germline V gene, CDR1 is MNHEY and CDR2 is SVGAGI. This CDR3 spans 13 amino acids. In DNA, the CDR3 is TGTGCCAGCAGGGGAGGGGTTAATTCACCCCTCCACTTT. This encodes CASRGGVNSPLHF.

The gene calls are TRBV4-1 and TRBJ2-3; TRBD2 matches 7 bases. The CDR3 sequence is 16 residues long. Germline V CDR1 and CDR2: MGHRA, YSYEKL. The V and J ends lost 1 base and 2 bases, in that order; junction bases with no gene match: 6. In nucleotides, the CDR3 is TGCGCCAGCAGCCAAGGGGGGAGCGGGGACACAGATACGCAGTATTTT. This codes for CASSQGGSGDTDTQYF.

This rearrangement joins TRBV6-6 to TRBJ1-5, with D tentatively TRBD1 (6 bases). In germline, CDR1 is MNHNY, CDR2 SVGAGI (reference sequence). V was clipped by 8 bases and J by 5 bases, with 13 bases between them. The CDR3 is 13 amino acids. CDR3 sequence (DNA): TGTGCCAGCGCGTTAGGGGGGGATCAGCCCCAGCATTTT. Translation: CASALGGDQPQHF.

CDR3 residues: CAISDRDGYTF. In DNA form, the CDR3 reads TGTGCCATCAGTGACAGGGATGGCTACACCTTC. The chain recombines TRBV10-3 with TRBJ1-2; weak D call: TRBD1 (5 bases). The CDR3 runs to 11 residues. From germline, CDR1 is ENHRY and CDR2 SYGVKD. The V gene lost 3 bases and the J gene lost 6 bases, with 5 bases spanning the gap.

The chain combines TRBV5-6 with TRBJ1-1, with a weak D call TRBD1 (5 bases). The V end was cut by 4 bases, the J end by 5 bases, with 9 bases between. The length of the CDR3 is 12 residues. CDR1 and CDR2 (germline): SGHDT, YYEEEE. Here the CDR3 DNA reads TGTGCCAGCAGCGAAGGGGCGACTGAAGCTTTCTTT. Its protein is CASSEGATEAFF.

The chain employs TRBV30 and TRBJ2-7, with D possibly being TRBD1 (6 bases). CDR1 is GTSNPN and CDR2 is SVGIG in the germline V gene (reference sequence). Trimming removed 2 bases at V and 2 bases at J, with 16 bases between. This CDR3 comprises 15 residues. CDR3 coding DNA: TGTGCCTGGAGTTTCCTACAGGGCCCTACCTACGAGCAGTACTTC. Translated: CAWSFLQGPTYEQYF.

J is TRBJ2-2 and V is TRBV18; unclear D gene. CDR3 length: 12 amino acids. The V and J ends lost 2 bases and 6 bases respectively, with 4 bases between them. Germline V gives CDR1 KGHSH, CDR2 LQKENI. CDR3 loop: CASSPASGELFF. Here the CDR3 DNA reads TGTGCCAGCTCACCAGCGTCCGGGGAGCTGTTTTTT.

This clone has just one count. The chain couples TRBV10-3 to TRBJ2-2, with D maybe TRBD2 (6 bases). CDR1 and CDR2 from the germline V gene are ENHRY and SYGVKD. The V end lost 0 bases, the J end lost 2 bases, and 10 bases lay between the germline ends. The CDR3 loop spans 16 amino acids. In DNA form, the CDR3 reads TGTGCCATCAGTGAGTCGGTGGGAGGCAACACCGGGGAGCTGTTTTTT. Translated, it gives CAISESVGGNTGELFF.

Judged by abundance, this clone is medium-sized. V and J are TRBV7-9 and TRBJ2-7; possible D gene TRBD2, 5 bases. The CDR3 has 15 amino acids. Trimming cost V 6 bases and J 4 bases, with 19 bases left between them. Germline CDR1 and CDR2: SEHNR and FQNEAQ (reference sequence). CDR3 coding DNA: TGTGCCAGCAGTGATAAGCGGCCAAGCTATTACGAGCAGTACTTC. Protein sequence: CASSDKRPSYYEQYF.

J is TRBJ1-3 and V is TRBV11-2, with D possibly TRBD1 on 5 matching bases. Germline-derived CDR1 and CDR2 are SGHAT and FQNNGV. The CDR3 consists of 14 residues. V lost 0 bases and J 2 bases, leaving 5 bases between the germline ends. This CDR3 reads CASSLDRAGNTIYF. The CDR3 DNA reads as TGTGCCAGCAGCTTAGACAGGGCTGGAAACACCATATATTTT.

The chain carries TRBV5-4 and TRBJ2-2; 9 nucleotides align to TRBD1. With V trimmed by 5 bases and J by 7 bases, 9 bases remained unmatched. Germline assignment: CDR1 SGHNT and CDR2 YYREEE (reference sequence). This CDR3 spans 15 amino acids. CDR3 in amino acids: CASRPGTGRGGELFF. The CDR3, as DNA: TGTGCCAGCAGACCTGGGACAGGGCGGGGCGGGGAGCTGTTTTTT. Drawing the rest from reference TRBV5-4 and TRBJ2-2, the complete variable domain is ETGVTQSPTHLIKTRGQQVTLRCSSQSGHNTVSWYQQALGQGPQFIFQYYREEENGRGNFPPRFSGLQFPNYSSELNVNALELDDSALYLCASRPGTGRGGELFFGEGSRLTVL.

The rearrangement joins TRBV6-1 to TRBJ2-2; 8 nucleotides agree with TRBD1. The CDR3 loop spans 16 amino acids. The J segment lost 2 bases and the V segment lost 4 bases, leaving 6 bases of the junction unmatched. CDR1 MNHNS and CDR2 SASEGT come from the germline V gene. As DNA, the CDR3 is TGTGCCAGCAGTGTATGGGACAGGCCAAACACCGGGGAGCTGTTTTTT. Its protein product is CASSVWDRPNTGELFF.

The CDR3 loop reads CASSQVVTDSNQPQHF. CDR3 bases: TGTGCCAGCAGCCAAGTTGTAACAGATAGCAATCAGCCCCAGCATTTT. This chain joins TRBV3-1 (or the pseudogene TRBV3-2) and TRBJ1-5; D unresolved. There are 16 residues in the CDR3. The V gene lost 1 base and the J gene lost 0 bases, with 10 bases spanning the gap. The germline V gene has CDR1 LGHDT and CDR2 YNNKEL (reference sequence).

This clone occurred a few times. V usage is TRBV3-1 (or the pseudogene TRBV3-2) and J usage is TRBJ2-7; D is unresolved. Trimming took 1 base from V and 5 from J, leaving 6 bases between them. The CDR3 loop spans 12 amino acids. Per the germline V gene, CDR1 is LGHDT and CDR2 is YNNKEL (reference sequence). The chain's CDR3 is CASSQGNNEQYF. In nucleotides, the CDR3 is TGTGCCAGCAGCCAAGGTAATAACGAGCAGTACTTC.

DNA for the CDR3: TGTGCCAGCAGATCCGGGACAGGGAGGACCAAAAACATTCAGTACTTC. It translates to CASRSGTGRTKNIQYF. This rearrangement joins TRBV7-8 to TRBJ2-4; 9 bases are a match to TRBD1. V gave up 6 bases and J gave up 2 bases; unmatched junction bases: 8. Per germline, CDR1 SGHVS and CDR2 FQNEAQ. This CDR3 is built from 16 residues.

The CDR3 region is CASSPQASHTDTQYF. CDR3 sequence (DNA): TGTGCCAGCAGCCCTCAGGCCTCCCACACAGATACGCAGTATTTT. The chain links TRBV7-3 to TRBJ2-3; no firm D call. This CDR3 region has 15 residues. Germline V gene sequence: CDR1 SGHTA, CDR2 FQGTGA. V lost 5 bases, J lost 2 bases, and 14 bases lay in between.

This clone was detected only once. The chain is built from TRBV7-8 and TRBJ2-5, with D possibly being TRBD2 (6 bases). V gave up 5 bases and J gave up 4 bases, with 23 bases separating them. CDR1 SGHVS and CDR2 FQNEAQ come from the germline V gene. The CDR3 has 17 residues. This chain's CDR3 is CASSQSLAEGPRETQYF. The CDR3, as DNA: TGTGCCAGCAGCCAATCCTTAGCGGAGGGCCCGCGAGAGACCCAGTACTTC.

The V call is TRBV27, the J call TRBJ2-7; a weak D match, TRBD2 (6 bases). The CDR3 extends over 12 amino acids. The ends were cut back, 3 bases at V and 9 bases at J, with 12 bases in the middle. The germline V gene encodes CDR1 MNHEY and CDR2 SMNVEV (reference sequence). CDR3 in amino acids: CASSFGGSGQYF. The CDR3 coding sequence is TGTGCCAGCAGTTTTGGGGGGTCTGGGCAGTACTTC.